These T cell receptor beta chains were read from a single sample in a study of T cells of healthy individuals. A single record per CDR3 protein comes from TCRdb applying MiXCR to the 5' RACE reads. The data show about 41,000 distinct CDR3 sequences, 3.5% to 5.5% seen once. All receptors derive from a human donor in good health. Both conserved end residues are trimmed from each CDR3. Size tells how often a clone was seen (once, few, many) or the class of an expanded clone, and some rows leave it out.

v_call,cdr3_length,clone_size,j_call,cdr3_aa
TRBV20-1,10,many,TRBJ1-1,SVSQGDTEAF
TRBV28,13,many,TRBJ1-5,ASSPTGQGNQPQH
TRBV12-3/TRBV12-4,12,-,TRBJ2-5,ASRIGTLGETQY
TRBV29-1,10,many,TRBJ2-3,SVPSGGDTQY
TRBV20-1,11,many,TRBJ1-2,SAAVGTGKGYT
TRBV12-3/TRBV12-4,11,many,TRBJ1-5,ASREQVSQPQH
TRBV11-3,14,few,TRBJ1-3,ASSRRQGAIMDTIY
TRBV11-2,11,many,TRBJ1-5,ASSLVPYQPQH
TRBV20-1,13,many,TRBJ2-5,SARRLAGSQETQY
TRBV12-3/TRBV12-4,11,many,TRBJ1-2,ASSLGQATSYT
TRBV5-4,15,many,TRBJ1-6,ASSLAFGQGTNSPLH
TRBV15,13,many,TRBJ1-2,ATRDGGVTGRGYT
TRBV20-1,12,-,TRBJ2-1,SARDLEGVGEQF
TRBV7-9,13,many,TRBJ2-2,ASSLAGGLSGELF
TRBV14,13,many,TRBJ2-7,ASSLIGTVHYEQY
TRBV20-1,13,many,TRBJ2-7,SATVDGLAGYEQY
TRBV6-1,13,many,TRBJ2-7,ASVDASGSSYEQY
TRBV4-3,17,many,TRBJ1-2,ASSQAKQGWMRWGYGYT
TRBV29-1,9,-,TRBJ2-1,SVVVVQEQF
TRBV7-2,13,many,TRBJ2-7,ASSTDRGLNYEQY
TRBV18,14,many,TRBJ1-1,ASSPWQGGGDTEAF
TRBV7-2,13,few,TRBJ1-6,ASSSPGGLNSPLH
TRBV5-6,10,many,TRBJ1-1,ASRAGDTEAF
TRBV6-1,14,many,TRBJ2-7,ASSEFNGAGWFEQY
TRBV7-8,14,many,TRBJ2-3,ASSLGASGSTDTQY
TRBV27,8,few,TRBJ2-3,ASGTDTQY
TRBV4-1,15,many,TRBJ2-6,ASSQVSGGSGANVLT
TRBV2,12,many,TRBJ2-7,ASSARGDRAEQY
TRBV12-3/TRBV12-4,11,many,TRBJ2-1,ASTTEPGNEQF
TRBV29-1,12,many,TRBJ1-1,SVRLRLGRGEAF
TRBV9,13,-,TRBJ2-7,ASSPRDSLTYEQY
TRBV3-1,9,-,TRBJ1-1,ASRRGAEAF
TRBV3-1,13,-,TRBJ1-5,ASSQGSGTHQPQH
TRBV18,12,-,TRBJ2-5,ASSPRQRQETQY
TRBV13,11,many,TRBJ1-1,ASSLTGGTEAF
TRBV2,11,-,TRBJ2-7,ASSLAVNYEQY
TRBV7-2,13,-,TRBJ2-1,ASSLQLAGAGEQF
TRBV12-3/TRBV12-4,17,few,TRBJ1-5,ASSFRGTGGGGVNQPQH